Presented here are 25 T cell receptor beta chains from one specimen sequenced in a study of control samples from healthy donors and cancer patients. Clones were sequenced by immunoSEQ multiplex PCR, and TCRdb holds only the in-frame ones, with some missing. The sample lists over 80,000 clones; roughly nine tenths were seen once. The sequencing input was blood. The receptor set was obtained from a man aged 30-40 years in good health.

The chain links TRBV11-2 to TRBJ2-7, with TRBD2 as a possible D gene (5 bases). This CDR3 spans 15 amino acids. CDR1 SGHAT and CDR2 FQNNGV come from the germline V gene. V was pared by 6 bases and J by 1 base, with 16 bases between. For the CDR3, the DNA is TGTGCCAGCAGTCTAGACCGCGGGTTTTCCTACGAGCAGTACTTC. Its protein product is CASSLDRGFSYEQYF.

V gene TRBV11-3 combines with J gene TRBJ2-1, with D unresolved. From germline, CDR1 is SGHNT and CDR2 YENEEA. CDR3 size: 14 residues. Trimming stripped 3 bases from V and 8 bases from J, with 14 bases between. The DNA of the CDR3 is TGTGCCAGCAGCTTCGGGCAATTCGGCGATGAGCAGTTCTTC. The encoded protein is CASSFGQFGDEQFF.

The chain couples TRBV12-3 or TRBV12-4 to TRBJ1-6; no clear D. The CDR3 totals 13 residues. The V and J ends lost 7 bases and 9 bases respectively, with 13 bases between them. CDR3: CASTPGSGSPLHF. The CDR3 bases are TGTGCCAGCACCCCGGGCAGTGGTTCACCCCTCCACTTT.

CDR3 bases: TGTGCCAGCAGCTTCGGTAGCCAAGAGACCCAGTACTTC. It yields the protein CASSFGSQETQYF. V is TRBV5-4 and J is TRBJ2-5; no definite D call. This CDR3 is built from 13 residues. The V gene lost 2 bases and the J gene lost 1 base, with 6 bases spanning the gap. The germline V gene encodes CDR1 SGHNT and CDR2 YYREEE (reference sequence).

The chain is built from TRBV6-1 and TRBJ1-2, with unresolved D. CDR1 is MNHNS, CDR2 SASEGT, per germline. This CDR3 contains 14 residues. V lost 3 bases and J 6 bases, leaving 14 bases between the germline ends. The CDR3 DNA reads TGTGCCAGCAGTGATTTTTTCCCGGGAGATGGCTACACCTTC. This encodes CASSDFFPGDGYTF.

The gene calls are TRBV10-3 and TRBJ1-3; 7 positions match TRBD1. There are 15 residues in the CDR3. Per germline, CDR1 ENHRY and CDR2 SYGVKD. The junction had 9 bases not matched to a gene; V was cut back by 10 bases and J by 0 bases. The chain's CDR3 is CASSTGVSSGNTIYF. CDR3 DNA sequence: TGTGCCAGCTCAACAGGGGTATCCTCTGGAAACACCATATATTTT.

This chain links TRBV7-9 with TRBJ2-3; 8 bases line up with TRBD1. Germline loops: CDR1 SEHNR, CDR2 FQNEAQ (reference sequence). The length of the CDR3 is 16 residues. J gave up 1 base and V 5 bases, and 8 bases lay outside the gene matches. CDR3: CASSPGTGSGTDTQYF. Here the CDR3 DNA reads TGTGCCAGCAGCCCTGGGACAGGCAGCGGCACAGATACGCAGTATTTT.

V gene TRBV7-9 combines with J gene TRBJ2-7, with no clear D. Germline V gene data show CDR1 as SEHNR and CDR2 as FQNEAQ (reference sequence). CDR3 length: 12 amino acids. Trimming took off 0 bases at V and 10 bases at J, with 10 bases between the two ends. CDR3: CASSLAAVNQYF. The CDR3 DNA reads TGTGCCAGCAGCTTAGCCGCTGTGAATCAGTACTTC.

The CDR3 reads CASSEAGATHLHF. As DNA, the CDR3 is TGTGCCAGCAGCGAAGCCGGGGCTACGCACCTCCACTTT. The rearrangement uses TRBV11-2 and TRBJ1-6; D perhaps matches TRBD1 (5 bases). The CDR3 has 13 residues. Trimming left V 5 bases short and J 15 bases short, with 17 bases between. Germline V lookup: CDR1 SGHAT, CDR2 FQNNGV.

The chain uses TRBV5-1 and TRBJ1-1; 8 bases are a match to TRBD1. V lost 4 bases, J lost 0 bases, and 5 bases stayed unmatched. CDR1 is SGHRS and CDR2 is YFSETQ in the germline V gene. This CDR3 is built from 15 residues. Here the CDR3 DNA reads TGCGCCAGCAGCATGACAGGGGTGATGAACACTGAAGCTTTCTTT. Translating gives CASSMTGVMNTEAFF.

V and J are TRBV6-4 and TRBJ2-5; TRBD2 aligns across 11 bases. V trimming: 4 bases; J trimming: 7 bases; junction bases outside the gene matches: 14. The germline V gene encodes CDR1 MRHNA and CDR2 SNTAGT. The CDR3 consists of 17 residues. Here the CDR3 reads CASSAPTSGKIKRTQYF. Here the CDR3 DNA reads TGTGCCAGCAGTGCGCCGACTAGCGGGAAGATAAAGAGGACCCAGTACTTC.

This chain uses TRBV2 with TRBJ2-2; D possibly corresponds to TRBD1 (5 bases). This CDR3 has 14 residues. CDR1 and CDR2 (germline): SNHLY, FYNNEI. V shed 6 bases and J shed 1 base, with 9 bases lying between them. CDR3 bases: TGTGCCAGCAGCCGCACAGGGAACACCGGGGAGCTGTTTTTT. Translating gives CASSRTGNTGELFF.

In this sample, this clone turned up once. This chain links TRBV7-2 with TRBJ2-7; 9 bases fit TRBD2. J lost 2 bases, V lost 5 bases, and 10 bases had no gene match. The CDR3 extends over 16 amino acids. CDR1 SGHTA and CDR2 FQGNSA come from the germline V gene. In nucleotides, the CDR3 is TGTGCCAGCAGCCTGGGGATAGCGGGAGCTACCTACGAGCAGTACTTC. It is translated as CASSLGIAGATYEQYF.

The chain is built from TRBV11-2 and TRBJ1-2; D is undetermined. This CDR3 spans 14 amino acids. Germline V lookup: CDR1 SGHAT, CDR2 FQNNGV. V lost 5 bases and J lost 7, with 17 bases in between. This CDR3 reads CASSLTSSAGGYTF. The CDR3 DNA reads as TGTGCCAGCAGCCTTACCAGTTCGGCGGGTGGCTACACCTTC.

Comments on this clone: The identical CDR3 is also encoded by other nucleotide sequences in the sample. The CDR3 spells CASSVGEGAGSPLHF. DNA of the CDR3: TGTGCCAGCAGCGTAGGTGAGGGGGCGGGTTCACCCCTCCACTTT. This chain links TRBV9 with TRBJ1-6; 7 bases are shared with TRBD1. V dropped 0 bases and J dropped 9; count of bases not matched to a gene: 6. The CDR3 has 15 residues. Germline CDR1 SGDLS, CDR2 YYNGEE.

The chain is built from TRBV18 and TRBJ2-3; no clear D gene. V was pared by 3 bases and J by 2 bases, with 12 bases between. The CDR3 runs to 15 residues. CDR1 is KGHSH and CDR2 is LQKENI in the germline V gene. The CDR3 sequence is CASSPYLGSTDTQYF. The CDR3, as DNA: TGTGCCAGCTCACCCTACCTGGGGTCCACAGATACGCAGTATTTT.

The genes are TRBV27 and TRBJ2-2; D remains unclear. CDR1 and CDR2 (germline): MNHEY, SMNVEV (reference sequence). Trimming removed 6 bases from V and 1 base from J, with 9 bases in between. This CDR3 region has 14 residues. The CDR3 loop reads CASRPWQNTGELFF. The CDR3 DNA reads TGTGCCAGCAGACCCTGGCAGAACACCGGGGAGCTGTTTTTT.

The chain couples TRBV30 to TRBJ1-5, with 7 bases aligning to TRBD1. Germline lookup yields CDR1 GTSNPN and CDR2 SVGIG (reference sequence). Trimming at V came to 1 base and at J to 5 bases, leaving 2 bases not matched to a gene. The CDR3 spans 13 residues. CDR3 coding DNA: TGTGCCTGGAGTGGACAGGGAGATCAGCCCCAGCATTTT. Translation: CAWSGQGDQPQHF.

The chain employs TRBV30 and TRBJ2-1, with TRBD2 as a possible D gene (7 bases). Germline lookup yields CDR1 GTSNPN and CDR2 SVGIG (reference sequence). This CDR3 spans 14 amino acids. Trimming left V 0 bases short and J 9 bases short, with 15 bases between. DNA of the CDR3: TGTGCCTGGAGTGTAGTCCAGGGGAGGGCTGAGCAGTTCTTC. It codes for CAWSVVQGRAEQFF.

The chain recombines TRBV6-5 with TRBJ1-1; D unresolved. The CDR3 loop spans 13 amino acids. Trimming left V 8 bases short and J 1 base short, with 11 bases between. From germline, CDR1 is MNHEY and CDR2 SVGAGI. CDR3 coding DNA: TGTGCCAGCCTGTTAGAGGGGAACACTGAAGCTTTCTTT. Encoded protein: CASLLEGNTEAFF.

The chain employs TRBV5-5 and TRBJ1-2; tentative D call: TRBD1 (6 bases). In germline, CDR1 is SGHKS, CDR2 YYEKEE (reference sequence). This CDR3 has 14 residues. Trimming shortened V by 0 bases and J by 6 bases, and 12 bases separated the two germline ends. CDR3 DNA: TGTGCCAGCAGCTTGGCGACAGGAGGCGATGGCTACACCTTC. Its translation: CASSLATGGDGYTF.

The chain has TRBV6-5 and TRBJ2-5; D possibly uses TRBD1 or TRBD2 (5 bases each). Germline values: CDR1 MNHEY, CDR2 SVGAGI. The CDR3 contains 14 residues. V gave up 4 bases and J gave up 5 bases, with 14 bases separating them. CDR3 protein: CASSSPGPQETQYF. The DNA of the CDR3 is TGTGCCAGCAGTTCCCCGGGACCCCAGGAGACCCAGTACTTC.

The chain couples TRBV15 to TRBJ1-5; D is undetermined. Germline assignment: CDR1 LNHNV and CDR2 YYDKDF (reference sequence). Trimming took 0 bases from V and 4 from J, leaving 7 bases between them. This CDR3 has 14 amino acids. Written as DNA, the CDR3 is TGTGCCACCAGCAGAGATTTCAGGAATCAGCCCCAGCATTTT. Encoded protein: CATSRDFRNQPQHF.

The rearrangement uses TRBV6-5 and TRBJ2-1; TRBD2 matches 9 bases. This CDR3 region has 14 residues. V trimming: 10 bases; J trimming: 3 bases; junction bases outside the gene matches: 7. Germline CDR1 and CDR2: MNHEY and SVGAGI. The CDR3 reads CATKTSGVYNEQFF. The CDR3 DNA is TGTGCCACCAAGACTAGCGGAGTCTACAATGAGCAGTTCTTC.

This chain uses TRBV2 with TRBJ2-2, with D tentatively TRBD2 (6 bases). The CDR3 covers 14 residues. Trimming stripped 4 bases from V and 7 bases from J, with 13 bases between. Germline V gives CDR1 SNHLY, CDR2 FYNNEI. The CDR3 nucleotides are TGTGCCAGCAGTGCAGAGCGGGCGATCGGGGAGCTGTTTTTT. Protein sequence: CASSAERAIGELFF.